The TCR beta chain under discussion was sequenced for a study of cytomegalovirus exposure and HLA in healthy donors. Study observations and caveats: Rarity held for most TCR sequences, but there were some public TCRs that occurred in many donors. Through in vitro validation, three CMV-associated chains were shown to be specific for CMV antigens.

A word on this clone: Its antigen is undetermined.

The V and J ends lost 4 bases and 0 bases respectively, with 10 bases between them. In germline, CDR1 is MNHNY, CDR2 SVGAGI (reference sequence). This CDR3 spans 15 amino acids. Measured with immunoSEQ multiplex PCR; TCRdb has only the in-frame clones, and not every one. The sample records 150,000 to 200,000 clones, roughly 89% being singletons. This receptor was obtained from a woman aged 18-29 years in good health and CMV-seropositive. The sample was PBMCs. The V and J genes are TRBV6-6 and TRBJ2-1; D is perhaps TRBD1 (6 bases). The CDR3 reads CASSSGQISYNEQFF. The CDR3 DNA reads TGTGCCAGCAGTTCCGGACAGATCTCCTACAATGAGCAGTTCTTC.